This T cell receptor (beta chain) came from a study of shared T cell receptors in the human thymus. The CDR3 spans 17 residues. Germline V gene data show CDR1 as MNHEY and CDR2 as SMNVEV (reference sequence). V lost 3 bases to trimming and J lost 6 bases, with 20 bases between them. TCRdb's copy holds only in-frame clones and misses some; the assay was immunoSEQ multiplex PCR. The table has about 380,000 clones, roughly 94% seen once. The sequenced material came from thymocytes. V and J are TRBV27 and TRBJ1-4, with D perhaps TRBD1 (5 bases). The clonotype originates from a human donor. CDR3 in DNA: TGTGCCAGCAGTTTTCCCGGATCGAGGGGAGGGTATGAAAAACTGTTTTTT. It translates to CASSFPGSRGGYEKLFF.